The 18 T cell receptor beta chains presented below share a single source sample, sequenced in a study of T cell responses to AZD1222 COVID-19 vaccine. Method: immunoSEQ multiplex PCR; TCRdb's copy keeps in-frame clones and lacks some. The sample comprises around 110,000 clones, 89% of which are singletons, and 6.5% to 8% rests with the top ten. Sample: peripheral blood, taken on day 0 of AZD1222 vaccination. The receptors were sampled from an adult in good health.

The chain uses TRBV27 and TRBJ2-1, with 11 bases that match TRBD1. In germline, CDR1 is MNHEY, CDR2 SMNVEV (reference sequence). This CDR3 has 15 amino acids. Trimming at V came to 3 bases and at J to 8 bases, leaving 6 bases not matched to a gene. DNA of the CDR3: TGTGCCAGCAGTTTTGGTGGACAGGGGGCAGATGAGCAGTTCTTC. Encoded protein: CASSFGGQGADEQFF.

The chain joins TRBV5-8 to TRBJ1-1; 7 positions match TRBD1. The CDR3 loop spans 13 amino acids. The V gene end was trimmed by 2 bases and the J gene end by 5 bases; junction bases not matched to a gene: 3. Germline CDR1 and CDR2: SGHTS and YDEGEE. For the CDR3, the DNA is TGTGCCAGCAGCTTAAGGGGGCGTACTGAAGCTTTCTTT. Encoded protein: CASSLRGRTEAFF.

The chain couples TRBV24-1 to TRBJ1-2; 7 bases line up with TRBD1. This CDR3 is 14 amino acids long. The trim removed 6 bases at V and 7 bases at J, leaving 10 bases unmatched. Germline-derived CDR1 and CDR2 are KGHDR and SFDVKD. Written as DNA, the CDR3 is TGTGCCACCAGTCCTTCGACAGGGCGGGGTGGCTACACCTTC. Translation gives CATSPSTGRGGYTF.

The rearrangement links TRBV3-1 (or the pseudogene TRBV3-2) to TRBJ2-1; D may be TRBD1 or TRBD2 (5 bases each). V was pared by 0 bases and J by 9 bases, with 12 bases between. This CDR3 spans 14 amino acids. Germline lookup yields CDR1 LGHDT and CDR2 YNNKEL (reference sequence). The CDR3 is CASSQDRGVGEQFF. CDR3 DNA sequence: TGTGCCAGCAGCCAAGATCGAGGGGTGGGTGAGCAGTTCTTC.

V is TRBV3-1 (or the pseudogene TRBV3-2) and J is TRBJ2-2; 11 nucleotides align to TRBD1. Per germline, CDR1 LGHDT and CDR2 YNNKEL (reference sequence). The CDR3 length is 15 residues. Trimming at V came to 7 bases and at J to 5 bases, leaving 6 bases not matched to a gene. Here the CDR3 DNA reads TGTGCCAGCACTCGAGGGACAGGGGGTACCGGGGAGCTGTTTTTT. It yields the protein CASTRGTGGTGELFF.

This chain's CDR3 is CASSLWGGRLGETQYF. CDR3 bases: TGTGCCAGCAGCTTATGGGGGGGCCGCCTCGGGGAGACCCAGTACTTC. The chain combines TRBV7-2 with TRBJ2-5; D might be TRBD2 (7 bases). The CDR3 consists of 16 residues. Germline V gene sequence: CDR1 SGHTA, CDR2 FQGNSA. V shed 2 bases and J shed 5 bases, with 18 bases lying between them.

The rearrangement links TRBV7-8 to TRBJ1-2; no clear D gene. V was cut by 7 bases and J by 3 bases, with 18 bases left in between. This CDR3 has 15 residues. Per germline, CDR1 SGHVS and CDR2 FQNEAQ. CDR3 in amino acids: CASTRNAGMDYGYTF. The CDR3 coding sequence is TGTGCCAGCACCCGAAACGCGGGGATGGACTATGGCTACACCTTC.

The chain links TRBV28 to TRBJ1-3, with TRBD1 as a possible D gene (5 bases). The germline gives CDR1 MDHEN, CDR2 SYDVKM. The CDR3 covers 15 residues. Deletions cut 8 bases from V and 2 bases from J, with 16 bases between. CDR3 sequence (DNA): TGTGCCAGCTCCTCACCCGGGGGAACTGGAAACACCATATATTTT. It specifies CASSSPGGTGNTIYF.

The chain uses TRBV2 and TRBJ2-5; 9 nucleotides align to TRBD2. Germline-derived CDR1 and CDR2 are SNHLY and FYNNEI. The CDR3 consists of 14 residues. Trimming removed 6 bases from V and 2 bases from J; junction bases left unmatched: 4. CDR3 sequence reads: CASSRLAGQETQYF. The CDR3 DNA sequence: TGTGCCAGCAGCCGTCTAGCGGGGCAAGAGACCCAGTACTTC.

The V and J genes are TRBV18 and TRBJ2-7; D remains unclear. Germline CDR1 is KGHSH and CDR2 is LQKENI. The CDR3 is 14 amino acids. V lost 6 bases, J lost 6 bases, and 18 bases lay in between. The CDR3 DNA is TGTGCCAGCTCTTCTGCCGTCGGTAGCCGCGAGCAGTACTTC. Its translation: CASSSAVGSREQYF.

In DNA form, the CDR3 reads TGTGCCAGCAGCCGGGCGCCCGCCTACAATGAGCAGTTCTTC. Translated, it gives CASSRAPAYNEQFF. The V and J genes are TRBV7-3 and TRBJ2-1; D gene ambiguous. V lost 5 bases to trimming and J lost 2 bases, with 10 bases between them. Germline-derived CDR1 and CDR2 are SGHTA and FQGTGA. The CDR3 is 14 residues long.

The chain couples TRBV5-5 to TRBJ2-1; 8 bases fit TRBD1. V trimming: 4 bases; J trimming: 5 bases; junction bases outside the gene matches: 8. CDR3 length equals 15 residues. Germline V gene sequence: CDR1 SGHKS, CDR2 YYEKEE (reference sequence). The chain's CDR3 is CASSAPGQANNEQFF. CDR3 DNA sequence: TGTGCCAGCAGCGCCCCGGGACAGGCGAACAATGAGCAGTTCTTC.

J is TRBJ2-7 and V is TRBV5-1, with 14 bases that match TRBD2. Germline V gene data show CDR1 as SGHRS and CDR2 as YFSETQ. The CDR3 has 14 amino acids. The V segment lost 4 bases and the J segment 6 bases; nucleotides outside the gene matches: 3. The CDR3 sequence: CASSLGLAGVEQYF. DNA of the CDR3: TGCGCCAGCAGCCTGGGACTAGCGGGAGTCGAGCAGTACTTC.

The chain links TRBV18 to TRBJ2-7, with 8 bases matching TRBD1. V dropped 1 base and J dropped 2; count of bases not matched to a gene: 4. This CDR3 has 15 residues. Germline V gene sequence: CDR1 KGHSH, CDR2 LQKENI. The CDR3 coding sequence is TGTGCCAGCTCACCACTGCCGACAGGGGCCTACGAGCAGTACTTC. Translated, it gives CASSPLPTGAYEQYF.

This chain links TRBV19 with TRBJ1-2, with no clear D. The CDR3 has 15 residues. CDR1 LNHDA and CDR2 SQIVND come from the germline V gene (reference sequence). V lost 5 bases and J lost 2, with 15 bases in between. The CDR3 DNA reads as TGTGCCAGTAGTGTGCAGGCGAGTCAGAACTATGGCTACACCTTC. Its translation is CASSVQASQNYGYTF.

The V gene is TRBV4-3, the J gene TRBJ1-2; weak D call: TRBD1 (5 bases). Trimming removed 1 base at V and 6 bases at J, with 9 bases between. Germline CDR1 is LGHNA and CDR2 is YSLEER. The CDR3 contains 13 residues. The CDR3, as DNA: TGCGCCAGCAGCCAAGGACCCAGGGATGGCTACACCTTC. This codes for CASSQGPRDGYTF.

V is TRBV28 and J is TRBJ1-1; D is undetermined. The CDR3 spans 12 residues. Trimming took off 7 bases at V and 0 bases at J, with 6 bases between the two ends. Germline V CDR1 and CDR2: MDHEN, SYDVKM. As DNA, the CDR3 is TGTGCCAGCACAACAGTGAACACTGAAGCTTTCTTT. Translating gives CASTTVNTEAFF.

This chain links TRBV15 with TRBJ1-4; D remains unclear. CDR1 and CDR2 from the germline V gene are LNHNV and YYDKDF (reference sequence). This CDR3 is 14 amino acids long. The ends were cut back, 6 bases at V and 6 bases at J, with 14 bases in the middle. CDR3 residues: CATRAGRIHEKLFF. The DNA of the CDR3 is TGTGCCACCAGAGCAGGCAGGATCCATGAAAAACTGTTTTTT.